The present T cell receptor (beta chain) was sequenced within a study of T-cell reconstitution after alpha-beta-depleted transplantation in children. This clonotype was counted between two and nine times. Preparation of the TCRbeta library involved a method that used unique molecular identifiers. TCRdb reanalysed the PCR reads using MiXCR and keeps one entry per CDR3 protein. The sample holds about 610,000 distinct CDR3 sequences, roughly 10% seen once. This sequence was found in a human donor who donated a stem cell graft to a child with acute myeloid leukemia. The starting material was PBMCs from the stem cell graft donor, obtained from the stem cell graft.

The CDR3 nucleotides read TGCAGCGCCGGGGGCCAGGGTCACTACGAGCAGTACTTC. Its protein is CSAGGQGHYEQYF. The genes are TRBV29-1 and TRBJ2-7; D assignment may be TRBD1 or TRBD2 (6 bases each). In germline, CDR1 is SQVTM, CDR2 ANQGSEA. With 7 bases removed from V and 3 bases from J, the gap between germline ends came to 16 bases. This CDR3 is built from 13 residues.